The clone carrying this T cell receptor beta chain came up a few times. The antigen is unknown. The sample is drawn from a study of early T cells in non-severe SARS-CoV-2 infection. Turning to the study itself: Sequencing used unsorted whole-blood bulk RNA, so chains lack pairing.

In TCRdb, the 5' RACE reads were re-called with MiXCR into one record per CDR3 protein. The sample has 80,000 or so distinct CDR3 sequences; around 6% are singletons. Study-level results: Lookups in VDJdb leaned toward anti-spike CD8 responses and missed private and CD4 specificities.

CDR1 is MNHNS and CDR2 is SASEGT in the germline V gene. This CDR3 is 17 amino acids long. The V gene end was trimmed by 2 bases and the J gene end by 8 bases; junction bases not matched to a gene: 14. The rearrangement links TRBV6-1 to TRBJ2-1; TRBD1 agrees at 8 bases. The receptor was isolated from an adult who was a healthcare worker with PCR-confirmed SARS-CoV-2 infection or an uninfected control (not recorded which). The sample consisted of whole blood. CDR3 sequence: CASSERAGGNMGDEQFF. The CDR3 nucleotides read TGTGCCAGCAGTGAACGGGCAGGGGGCAACATGGGCGATGAGCAGTTCTTC.